This record looks at one T cell receptor beta chain sequence and its context. The data are from a study of blood T cell repertoires in COVID-19. Germline trimming cut 6 bases from V and 4 bases from J; bases unmatched to any gene: 2. The CDR3 extends over 14 amino acids. Germline loops: CDR1 MDHEN, CDR2 SYDVKM. Sequencing was performed with immunoSEQ multiplex PCR; in TCRdb, only in-frame clones are kept and a portion is missing. Of a few hundred thousand clones listed, about 86% were seen once; the top ten hold 14% to 15%. The chain carries TRBV28 and TRBJ2-2, with TRBD1 matching 10 bases. This clonotype was sampled from a woman in her forties or fifties with acute COVID-19. The sequenced sample consisted of PBMCs or T cells enriched from blood (not recorded which). CDR3 DNA sequence: TGTGCCAGCAGGGACAGGGGGGTCACCGGGGAGCTGTTTTTT. Its translation: CASRDRGVTGELFF.